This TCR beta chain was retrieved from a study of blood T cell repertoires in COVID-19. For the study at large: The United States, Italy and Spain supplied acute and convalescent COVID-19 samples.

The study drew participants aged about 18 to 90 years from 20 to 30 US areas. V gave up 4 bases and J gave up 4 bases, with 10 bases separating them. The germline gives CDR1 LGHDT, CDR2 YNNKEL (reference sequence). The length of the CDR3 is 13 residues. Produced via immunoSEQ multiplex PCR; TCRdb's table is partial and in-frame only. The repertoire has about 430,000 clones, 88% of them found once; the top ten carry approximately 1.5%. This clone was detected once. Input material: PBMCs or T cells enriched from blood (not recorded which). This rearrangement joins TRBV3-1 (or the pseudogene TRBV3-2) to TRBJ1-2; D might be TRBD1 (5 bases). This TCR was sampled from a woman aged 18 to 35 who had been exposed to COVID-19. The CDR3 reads CASSPDRLYGYTF. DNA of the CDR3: TGTGCCAGCAGCCCCGACAGACTCTATGGCTACACCTTC.